This TCR beta chain was captured by sequencing in a study of blood T cell repertoires in COVID-19. Study-wide context: PBMCs, B-cell-depleted T cells, or T cells provided the cDNA or gDNA that made up the material.

This CDR3 region has 15 residues. CDR1 MNHEY and CDR2 SVGAGI come from the germline V gene. Trimming left V 7 bases short and J 1 base short, with 16 bases between. In the original analysis: Nucleated cell counts were estimated from reference gene primer amplification. Generated by immunoSEQ multiplex PCR, the TCRdb table keeps only in-frame clones and is missing some. That table gives V, J and clone size, and the DNA gave D and trimming. The sample records about 49,000 clones, over 80% being singletons. Source material: peripheral blood. The V gene is TRBV6-5, the J gene TRBJ1-1, with D possibly TRBD1 on 6 matching bases. The TCR sequence derives from a human donor in a cohort sampled during active COVID-19. The CDR3, as DNA: TGTGCCAGCATATTAGACAGGCAGACGAACACTGAAGCTTTCTTT. It translates to CASILDRQTNTEAFF.